This T cell receptor beta chain is from a study of OX40 agonist ivuxolimab in advanced cancers. For the wider study: Ivuxolimab was a fully human IgG2 agonistic monoclonal antibody targeting the costimulatory receptor OX40 (CD134). Of the roughly 51 dose-escalation patients, hepatocellular carcinoma was present in around 20, melanoma in around 15, renal cell carcinoma in 9 and head and neck cancer in 9. The monotherapy dose-escalation portion (N ≈ 55 patients) of the phase I ivuxolimab trial is reported in the paper. Prior anti-PD-1, anti-PD-L1 or anti-CTLA-4 therapy was permitted, and 30% to 45% of dose-escalation patients had received checkpoint inhibitors. Three dose-escalation patients achieved partial responses, one with hepatocellular carcinoma and two with cutaneous melanoma. The purpose of peripheral TCRbeta sequencing was to test whether ivuxolimab changed TCR sequence diversity and led to clonal T-cell expansion. In the dose-escalation cohort, 82.7% of patients were male, and the mean age was approximately 55 years, with a range of about 20 to 79. Intravenous ivuxolimab was administered to patients every 2 weeks at six dose levels: 0.01, 0.1, 0.3, 1.5, 3 and 10 mg/kg.

To sequence the TCRbeta CDR3 region, genomic DNA was isolated from the sorted cells. The immunoSEQ Assay was used to sequence the TCRbeta CDR3 regions. Sourced from immuneACCESS, this table was stored by TCRdb with only in-frame sequences that have V and J called. A share of the clones is absent; for the studies checked, an unresolved V gene accounts for under half, and the remainder has no known explanation. The table for this sample lists about 91,000 clones; more than 75% of them were counted only once. The ten most abundant clones make up roughly 4% of the sample. The trial excluded patients who had a history of autoimmune disease or were on systemic immunosuppression. Peripheral blood for TCR sequencing was collected from all dose cohorts at baseline, on cycle 4 day 1, and on cycle 7 day 1. Samples were obtained from an open-label, multicenter, first-in-human phase I dose-escalation trial of ivuxolimab. Adults with locally advanced or metastatic head and neck squamous cell, hepatocellular, melanoma or renal cell carcinoma were enrolled in the trial. CD4+ and CD8+ T cells were sorted separately from peripheral blood before TCR sequencing.

Trimming removed 3 bases from V and 0 bases from J; the gene matches leave 2 bases unexplained. Based on the germline V gene, the CDR1 and CDR2 sequences are MNHNS and SASEGT. Reading from cysteine to phenylalanine, the CDR3 counts 16 amino acids. The read is trimmed to its CDR3 DNA, 48 bases read in frame from base 1. The study at large found these results: Low levels of normalized T-cell clonal expansion were also seen in some nonresponding patients. Antigen specificity was not determined for the clonally expanded peripheral T cells. After ivuxolimab, more expanded clones were found on average in CD8+ T cells than in CD4+ T cells. In the 0.1-3.0 mg/kg groups, partial responders had among the lowest normalized peripheral clonal expansion, particularly in CD8+ T cells. At doses from 0.1 to 3.0 mg/kg, clonal expansion was seen in both CD4+ and CD8+ blood T cells between baseline and week 6.

With regard to this clone: It has no known antigen specificity. Base quality data are lacking; no much larger clone is found one base away.

This TCR was sampled from an adult with an advanced solid tumor such as melanoma, head and neck, liver or kidney cancer. Sequencing used CD4+ or CD8+ T cells sorted from blood, obtained in a trial of the OX40 agonist ivuxolimab. The sequence is built from TRBV6-1 and TRBJ2-2; 9 of the junction bases match TRBD2. The CDR3 corresponds to CASSEGTSPNTGELFF. The DNA reads as follows: TGTGCCAGCAGTGAGGGGACTAGCCCGAACACCGGGGAGCTGTTTTTT.